The clone carrying this T cell receptor (beta chain) was found once. The data derive from a study of OX40 agonist ivuxolimab in advanced cancers. TCRdb keeps only in-frame clones here, not all; method: immunoSEQ multiplex PCR. The sample yields approximately 59,000 clones, about 87% seen once. The ends were cut back, 2 bases at V and 0 bases at J, with 5 bases in the middle. CDR3 size: 13 residues. Germline CDR1 is SGHNT and CDR2 is YYREEE (reference sequence). The chain carries TRBV5-4 and TRBJ1-1; D remains ambiguous. This sequence was found in an adult with an advanced solid tumor such as melanoma, head and neck, liver or kidney cancer. The input for sequencing was CD4+ or CD8+ T cells sorted from blood, taken in a trial of the OX40 agonist ivuxolimab. The CDR3 DNA is TGTGCCAGCAGCTTAGGAGTGAACACTGAAGCTTTCTTT. Encoded protein: CASSLGVNTEAFF.